This is a list of T cell receptor beta chains from one sample in a study of blood T cell repertoires in COVID-19. Data came from immunoSEQ multiplex PCR; TCRdb stores just in-frame clones and leaves some out. The data show about 200,000 clones, 80% to 90% seen once. The sequenced sample consisted of PBMCs or T cells enriched from blood (not recorded which). The origin of the receptors is a man aged 40-49 years who had recovered from COVID-19. Each CDR3 is given with its conserved first and last residue. A D gene is named only where the DNA matches it firmly. Size values are once, few and many counts, or a class for expanded clones, and some rows have none.

v_gene: TRBV6-4
abundance: .
len: 15
j_gene: TRBJ2-2
d_gene: TRBD1
CDR3nt: TGTGCCAGCAGCCCTGGGGGACAGGACACCGGGGAGCTGTTTTTT
CDR3aa: CASSPGGQDTGELFF

v_gene: TRBV9
abundance: .
len: 14
j_gene: TRBJ2-2
d_gene: .
CDR3nt: TGTGCCAGCAGTCGTTGGAGGGACACCGGGGAGCTGTTTTTT
CDR3aa: CASSRWRDTGELFF

v_gene: TRBV6-1
abundance: .
len: 17
j_gene: TRBJ1-5
d_gene: .
CDR3nt: TGTGCCAGCAGTGAAGGCTGGAGGGCGAGGAGCAATCAGCCCCAGCATTTT
CDR3aa: CASSEGWRARSNQPQHF

v_gene: TRBV3-1/TRBV3-2
abundance: .
len: 15
j_gene: TRBJ1-4
d_gene: .
CDR3nt: TGTGCCAGCAGCCAAGATTGGGGCAGGGCGGAAAAACTGTTTTTT
CDR3aa: CASSQDWGRAEKLFF

v_gene: TRBV2
abundance: .
len: 15
j_gene: TRBJ2-2
d_gene: TRBD2
CDR3nt: TGTGCCAGCAGTGAAGTGGGAGGGGAGACCGGGGAGCTGTTTTTT
CDR3aa: CASSEVGGETGELFF

v_gene: TRBV7-3
abundance: .
len: 16
j_gene: TRBJ2-1
d_gene: TRBD2
CDR3nt: TGTGCCAGCAGCTTAGGTGGGACGGGAGGGCCACGTGAGCAGTTCTTC
CDR3aa: CASSLGGTGGPREQFF

v_gene: TRBV12-3/TRBV12-4
abundance: .
len: 11
j_gene: TRBJ2-4
d_gene: .
CDR3nt: TGTGCCAGCAGTTTACCAGGGATCCTTTACTTC
CDR3aa: CASSLPGILYF

v_gene: TRBV6-2/TRBV6-3
abundance: many
len: 16
j_gene: TRBJ2-7
d_gene: .
CDR3nt: TGTGCCAGCAGTTTTCAAACAGGGTCTGGTGGCTACGAGCAGTACTTC
CDR3aa: CASSFQTGSGGYEQYF

v_gene: TRBV7-6
abundance: once
len: 15
j_gene: TRBJ2-2
d_gene: TRBD1
CDR3nt: TGTGCCAGCAGCTTGGGACAGGGTGGGACCGGGGAGCTGTTTTTT
CDR3aa: CASSLGQGGTGELFF

v_gene: TRBV19
abundance: .
len: 15
j_gene: TRBJ2-4
d_gene: .
CDR3nt: TGTGCCAGTAGAACAAGTGCGACAGGAAAAAACATTCAGTACTTC
CDR3aa: CASRTSATGKNIQYF

v_gene: TRBV14
abundance: .
len: 14
j_gene: TRBJ2-5
d_gene: .
CDR3nt: TGTGCCAGCAGCCAAGGCCTAGCTGGAGAGACCCAGTACTTC
CDR3aa: CASSQGLAGETQYF

v_gene: TRBV10-1
abundance: .
len: 15
j_gene: TRBJ2-7
d_gene: TRBD1
CDR3nt: TGCGCCAGCAGTGAGTCGAGACAGGGCGTGAGGGAGCAGTACTTC
CDR3aa: CASSESRQGVREQYF

v_gene: TRBV9
abundance: once
len: 14
j_gene: TRBJ1-1
d_gene: .
CDR3nt: TGTGCCAGCAGCGTAGTTGGCGGGGTCACTGAAGCTTTCTTT
CDR3aa: CASSVVGGVTEAFF

v_gene: TRBV11-2
abundance: .
len: 15
j_gene: TRBJ2-2
d_gene: TRBD1
CDR3nt: TGTGCCAGCAGCTTAGGTCAGGGGGACACCGGGGAGCTGTTTTTT
CDR3aa: CASSLGQGDTGELFF